This TCR beta chain is drawn from a study of identical twins. The V end lost 4 bases, the J end lost 9 bases, and 17 bases lay between the germline ends. Germline-derived CDR1 and CDR2 are ENHRY and SYGVKD. The CDR3 has 14 residues. Only a few counts were recorded for this clonotype. Its target is not known. Whole-study findings and limits: A lower insertion count was a feature of abundant cord blood beta clonotypes, with no such feature in memory repertoires. Analyses based on zero insertions could be partly confounded by invariant MAIT and iNKT cells.

TCRdb used MiXCR to reprocess the 5' RACE reads, holding one entry per CDR3 protein. Altogether around 670,000 distinct CDR3 sequences are present, around 6% being singletons, with the ten largest covering roughly 1.6%. Sequences were obtained from naive T cells sorted from blood. The rearrangement links TRBV10-3 to TRBJ2-3; D may be TRBD2 (6 bases). The sequence came from a man aged 18 to 29 in good health. The CDR3 is CAISAGTGTWTQYF. Here the CDR3 DNA reads TGTGCCATCAGTGCGGGGACCGGGACTTGGACGCAGTATTTT.